Each of the 10 T cell receptor beta chains below was sequenced from the same sample in a study of T cells in Graves' hyperthyroidism and ophthalmopathy. TCR beta CDR3 regions were amplified from RNA. The HTBI primer set drove a first-round RT-PCR of the TCR CDR3. TCRdb fed the multiplex PCR reads into MiXCR, producing one record per CDR3 protein. The repertoire holds fewer than 550,000 distinct CDR3 sequences, roughly 14% seen once, with almost 8% in the top ten. The sample consisted of blood. These receptors were collected from a woman under 30 with Graves' hyperthyroidism.

There are many counts of this clonotype. J is TRBJ1-2 and V is TRBV28; no firm D call. CDR3 length: 14 residues. CDR1 is MDHEN and CDR2 is SYDVKM in the germline V gene. Deletions cut 2 bases from V and 5 bases from J, with 12 bases between. CDR3 coding DNA: TGTGCCAGCAGTTTAAAGCCGGTAGGGTATGGCTACACCTTC. It encodes CASSLKPVGYGYTF.

The J gene is TRBJ2-5, the V gene TRBV20-1; TRBD2 agrees at 11 bases. J was trimmed by 4 bases and V by 1 base; bases with no gene match: 8. There are 16 residues in the CDR3. The germline V gene has CDR1 DFQATT and CDR2 SNEGSKA (reference sequence). DNA for the CDR3: TGCAGTGCTAGAGCCGGACTAGCGGGTTTAGGAGAGACCCAGTACTTC. This encodes CSARAGLAGLGETQYF.

This clonotype was recorded at least ten times. This chain connects TRBV11-2 to TRBJ2-3; TRBD1 or TRBD2 may be the D gene (5 bases each). Trimming shortened V by 4 bases and J by 5 bases, and 7 bases separated the two germline ends. The CDR3 is 12 residues long. CDR1 SGHAT and CDR2 FQNNGV come from the germline V gene. The CDR3 is CASSSGRDTQYF. CDR3 bases: TGTGCCAGCAGCTCGGGGCGAGATACGCAGTATTTT.

This clonotype has just a few counts. The germline gene is not matched at one end of the junction; a read error may be the cause. The V call is TRBV5-1, the J call TRBJ2-3; TRBD2 agrees at 10 bases. Germline CDR1 SGHRS, CDR2 YFSETQ. This CDR3 is built from 16 residues. CDR3 protein: CSSNSGRADFSDTQYF. The CDR3 coding sequence is TGCTCCAGCAACAGCGGGAGGGCCGATTTTTCAGATACGCAGTATTTT.

This clonotype was seen repeatedly, ten times or more. V and J are TRBV7-9 and TRBJ2-3; D is unresolved. In germline, CDR1 is SEHNR, CDR2 FQNEAQ (reference sequence). V was shortened by 3 bases and J by 7 bases, with 5 bases between the two germline ends. The CDR3 runs 11 residues. CDR3 nucleotide sequence: TGTGCCAGCAGCTTCTCCCATACGCAGTATTTT. Translated: CASSFSHTQYF.

The sample holds many counts of this clonotype. The J gene is TRBJ2-1, the V gene TRBV7-9; D is unclear. This CDR3 region has 13 residues. V dropped 3 bases and J dropped 10 bases, with 13 bases sitting between them. Germline loops: CDR1 SEHNR, CDR2 FQNEAQ (reference sequence). The CDR3 sequence: CASSFLDDVEQFF. The CDR3 DNA reads as TGTGCCAGCAGCTTCTTAGATGATGTAGAGCAGTTCTTC. Filled out from reference TRBV7-9 and TRBJ2-1, the complete variable domain reads DTGVSQNPRHKITKRGQNVTFRCDPISEHNRLYWYRQTLGQGPEFLTYFQNEAQLEKSRLLSDRFSAERPKGSFSTLEIQRTEQGDSAMYLCASSFLDDVEQFFGPGTRLTVL.

This clonotype turned up a few times. The chain employs TRBV18 and TRBJ2-7; TRBD1 agrees at 11 bases. CDR1 and CDR2 from the germline V gene are KGHSH and LQKENI. With 5 bases clipped from V and 2 bases from J, the junction kept 11 bases outside the gene matches. CDR3 size: 17 residues. The DNA of the CDR3 is TGTGCCAGCTCAGCTGAATTGGGGACAGGGGGAGCCTACGAGCAGTACTTC. It codes for CASSAELGTGGAYEQYF. The whole variable domain, remainder taken from reference TRBV18 and TRBJ2-7, is NAGVMQNPRHLVRRRGQEARLRCSPMKGHSHVYWYRQLPEEGLKFMVYLQKENIIDESGMPKERFSAEFPKEGPSILRIQQVVRGDSAAYFCASSAELGTGGAYEQYFGPGTRLTVT.

This chain links TRBV24-1 with TRBJ1-1; tentatively, D is TRBD1 (5 bases). Trimming left V 9 bases short and J 11 bases short, with 15 bases between. CDR1 KGHDR and CDR2 SFDVKD come from the germline V gene. The CDR3 has 11 amino acids. The CDR3 sequence is CATGVGDAAFF. The CDR3 region has the DNA TGTGCCACCGGTGTGGGGGATGCGGCTTTCTTT.

This clonotype was seen ten or more times. The chain couples TRBV15 to TRBJ2-7; 7 bases fit TRBD2. V gave up 3 bases and J gave up 3 bases; unmatched junction bases: 8. The CDR3 contains 15 residues. Germline V gene data show CDR1 as LNHNV and CDR2 as YYDKDF (reference sequence). CDR3 sequence: CATSRGYGGSYEQYF. Written as DNA, the CDR3 is TGTGCCACCAGCAGGGGGTACGGGGGGAGCTACGAGCAGTACTTC.

In this sample, this clonotype turned up many times. This CDR3 reads CASSSMGDRGAEQYF. Written as DNA, the CDR3 is TGTGCCAGCAGCTCCATGGGGGACAGGGGGGCCGAGCAGTACTTC. The chain employs TRBV7-9 and TRBJ2-7; 11 bases map to TRBD1. CDR3 length: 15 residues. The V gene's germline CDR1 is SEHNR and CDR2 FQNEAQ (reference sequence). V was pared by 4 bases and J by 6 bases, with 8 bases of the junction left unmatched.